A selection of T cell receptor beta chains follows, all from one sample in a study of blood T cell repertoires in COVID-19. The method was immunoSEQ multiplex PCR; TCRdb's version includes in-frame clones alone and lacks a portion of them. This table has approximately 450,000 clones, roughly nine tenths appearing once. The sequenced sample was PBMCs or T cells enriched from blood (not recorded which). These receptors all stem from a man aged 25 to 40 who had recovered from COVID-19. Each CDR3 is given with its conserved first and last residue. D genes are given only for firm matches. Clone size is given for some rows only: seen once, a few or many times, or a class if the clone is expanded.

CASHGDLAVRTGELFF	TGCGCCAGCCATGGGGATCTAGCGGTGAGAACCGGGGAGCTGTTTTTT	NA	TRBJ2-2	TRBD2	TRBV10-2
CASRRTGRNTIYF	TGTGCCAGCAGGCGGACAGGGAGAAACACCATATATTTT	NA	TRBJ1-3	TRBD1	TRBV12-3/TRBV12-4
CSAQVQDQPQHF	TGCAGCGCGCAGGTTCAGGATCAGCCCCAGCATTTT	few	TRBJ1-5	NA	TRBV29-1
CASSLASGGGDTQYF	TGTGCCAGCAGCTTAGCGTCAGGGGGCGGAGATACGCAGTATTTT	NA	TRBJ2-3	TRBD1	TRBV7-6
CASSLLGNTIYF	TGTGCCAGCAGTTTACTCGGAAACACCATATATTTT	NA	TRBJ1-3	NA	TRBV12-3/TRBV12-4
CASSLYGDNQPQHF	TGTGCCAGCTCATTATACGGGGACAATCAGCCCCAGCATTTT	NA	TRBJ1-5	NA	TRBV18
CATSRDRSQGGSFEKLFF	TGTGCCACCAGCAGAGATCGGTCTCAGGGAGGATCTTTTGAAAAACTGTTTTTT	NA	TRBJ1-4	NA	TRBV15
CSASGQRRGDTQYF	TGCAGTGCTAGTGGCCAGAGGAGAGGGGATACGCAGTATTTT	NA	TRBJ2-3	NA	TRBV20-1
CASSPLTGGETQYF	TGTGCCAGCTCACCACTCACGGGGGGCGAGACCCAGTACTTC	NA	TRBJ2-5	NA	TRBV18
CASRQGAYSNQPQHF	TGTGCCAGCAGGCAGGGGGCATATAGCAATCAGCCCCAGCATTTT	NA	TRBJ1-5	TRBD1	TRBV27
CASSQDLLAGGGEQFF	TGTGCCAGCAGCCAAGATTTGCTAGCGGGAGGGGGTGAGCAGTTCTTC	NA	TRBJ2-1	TRBD2	TRBV14
CASSLGGRPETQYF	TGCGCCAGCAGCTTGGGGGGGCGCCCAGAGACCCAGTACTTC	NA	TRBJ2-5	NA	TRBV5-1
CASSLAGTAGELFF	TGTGCCAGCAGCTTAGCAGGGACAGCCGGGGAGCTGTTTTTT	few	TRBJ2-2	TRBD1	TRBV7-9
CASSERHRAFNQPQHF	TGTGCCAGCAGTGAAAGGCACAGGGCCTTCAATCAGCCCCAGCATTTT	NA	TRBJ1-5	NA	TRBV6-1
CASSLSVRGSTDTQYF	TGTGCCAGCAGCTTATCTGTGCGGGGTAGCACAGATACGCAGTATTTT	NA	TRBJ2-3	NA	TRBV5-6
CASSDAGTGLYNEQFF	TGTGCCAGCAGCGATGCTGGGACAGGCCTCTACAATGAGCAGTTCTTC	NA	TRBJ2-1	TRBD1	TRBV9
CASHRDSNQPQHF	TGTGCCAGCCACCGGGACAGTAATCAGCCCCAGCATTTT	NA	TRBJ1-5	TRBD1	TRBV28
CASMASGSGKQFF	TGTGCCAGCATGGCTAGCGGGAGTGGGAAGCAGTTCTTC	NA	TRBJ2-1	TRBD2	TRBV28
CGSGREYGYTF	TGTGGCAGCGGTCGGGAATATGGCTACACCTTC	once	TRBJ1-2	NA	TRBV2
CASSIQGLSGQETQYF	TGTGCCAGTAGTATCCAAGGACTCTCGGGGCAAGAGACCCAGTACTTC	few	TRBJ2-5	NA	TRBV19
CASTGTAIYNSPLHF	TGTGCCAGCACCGGGACAGCTATTTATAATTCACCCCTCCACTTT	NA	TRBJ1-6	TRBD1	TRBV6-5
CASSQDLRGQGQPQHF	TGCGCCAGCAGCCAAGATCTCAGGGGGCAGGGTCAGCCCCAGCATTTT	NA	TRBJ1-5	TRBD1	TRBV4-1
CASTSGSEEQFF	TGTGCCAGCACTAGCGGGAGTGAGGAGCAGTTCTTC	NA	TRBJ2-1	TRBD2	TRBV10-3
CAVGRPDEQYF	TGTGCCGTAGGGAGGCCCGACGAGCAGTACTTC	many	TRBJ2-7	NA	TRBV11-3
CASYPDSDQYNEQFF	TGTGCCAGCTACCCTGACAGCGACCAATACAATGAGCAGTTCTTC	once	TRBJ2-1	NA	TRBV28
CASSHSQGVSGNTIYF	TGTGCCAGCAGCCATAGTCAGGGGGTCTCTGGAAACACCATATATTTT	NA	TRBJ1-3	TRBD1	TRBV7-9
CASSQTILAGDSEQYF	TGTGCCAGCAGCCAGACCATTCTAGCGGGAGATAGTGAGCAGTACTTC	NA	TRBJ2-7	TRBD2	TRBV4-2
CASSRSATLSPPGAFF	TGCGCCAGCAGCCGCTCCGCGACTCTTTCCCCGCCCGGAGCTTTCTTT	NA	TRBJ1-1	NA	TRBV4-1
CSVAVTPQGANTEAFF	TGCAGCGTTGCTGTAACTCCCCAGGGGGCTAACACTGAAGCTTTCTTT	NA	TRBJ1-1	TRBD1	TRBV29-1
CASSLGRLISGNTIYF	TGTGCCAGCAGTCTGGGCAGGCTGATCTCTGGAAACACCATATATTTT	NA	TRBJ1-3	NA	TRBV2
CAISEGAGSPTGELFF	TGTGCCATCAGTGAGGGAGCGGGCTCCCCCACCGGGGAGCTGTTTTTT	NA	TRBJ2-2	NA	TRBV10-3
CAWSDSSGTGLYEQYF	TGTGCCTGGAGTGACTCTTCCGGGACAGGGTTATACGAGCAGTACTTC	once	TRBJ2-7	TRBD1	TRBV30
CAISESSGDYGYTF	TGTGCCATCAGTGAGTCGTCAGGGGACTATGGCTACACCTTC	NA	TRBJ1-2	NA	TRBV10-3
CASSLLGETQYGYTF	TGTGCCAGCAGTTTATTGGGAGAAACGCAGTATGGCTACACCTTC	NA	TRBJ1-2	NA	TRBV27
CASSPSELAKNEQYF	TGTGCCAGCAGCCCTTCTGAACTAGCGAAAAACGAGCAGTACTTC	NA	TRBJ2-7	TRBD2	TRBV3-1/TRBV3-2
CASSLNRGYGYTF	TGTGCCAGCAGCTTGAACAGGGGATATGGCTACACCTTC	NA	TRBJ1-2	TRBD1	TRBV13
CASSRGTSGSFDEQFF	TGTGCCAGCAGCAGAGGGACTAGCGGGAGTTTCGATGAGCAGTTCTTC	NA	TRBJ2-1	TRBD2	TRBV7-3
CASSSPGLAGATNEQFF	TGTGCCAGCAGCTCGCCAGGACTAGCGGGAGCCACCAATGAGCAGTTCTTC	NA	TRBJ2-1	TRBD2	TRBV7-9
CASRLAGGNEQFF	TGTGCCAGTAGACTAGCGGGGGGCAATGAGCAGTTCTTC	NA	TRBJ2-1	TRBD2	TRBV19
CASSPRGTGMANTIYF	TGTGCCAGCTCACCCCGCGGGACAGGGATGGCAAACACCATATATTTT	NA	TRBJ1-3	TRBD1	TRBV18
CASSIPATNEKLFF	TGTGCCAGCAGTATCCCCGCAACTAATGAAAAACTGTTTTTT	NA	TRBJ1-4	NA	TRBV28